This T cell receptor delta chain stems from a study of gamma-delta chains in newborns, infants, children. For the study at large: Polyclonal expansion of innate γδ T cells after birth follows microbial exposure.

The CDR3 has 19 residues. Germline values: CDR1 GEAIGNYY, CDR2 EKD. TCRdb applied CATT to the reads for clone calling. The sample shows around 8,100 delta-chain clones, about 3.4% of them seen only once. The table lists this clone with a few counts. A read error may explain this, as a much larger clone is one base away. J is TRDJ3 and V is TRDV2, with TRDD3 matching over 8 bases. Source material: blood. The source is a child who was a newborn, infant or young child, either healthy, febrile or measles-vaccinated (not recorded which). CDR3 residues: CACDTWGMQSSWDTRRMFF. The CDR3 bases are TGTGCCTGTGACACCTGGGGGATGCAAAGCTCCTGGGACACCCGACGGATGTTTTTC.